This TCR beta chain was found in a study of human T cells and chemical hapten exposure. Study-wide background: Diagnoses of alopecia areata, totalis or universalis occurred in mostly female patients. Yields of TCR per sample differed, chiefly owing to small differences in pooled library volume.

Only a few counts were recorded for this clonotype. Its matching antigen is unknown. Study results and caveats: Expanded TCRs made up significantly more big CDR3 similarity clusters than controls did. TCRs at high frequency, those above 1 in 1000, did not change with DPC sensitization.

Documented time point: patch test 3, about 24 weeks after DPC sensitization. Indicated treatment: therapeutic diphenylcyclopropenone sensitization with weekly scalp DPC. TCRdb analysed the RACE reads with MiXCR anew, one entry per CDR3 protein. The sample yields 75,000 to 90,000 distinct CDR3 sequences, 11% seen once. This CDR3 has 14 amino acids. Germline values: CDR1 SEHNR, CDR2 FQNEAQ (reference sequence). Trimming cost V 5 bases and J 3 bases, with 14 bases left between them. This receptor was taken from a woman aged 45-65 years with alopecia areata. Some clones in this sample may be carry-over from other donors' samples. This material consisted of whole blood, taken in connection with sensitization to the hapten diphenylcyclopropenone (DPC). The chain carries TRBV7-9 and TRBJ2-7; D possibly uses TRBD1 or TRBD2 (5 bases each). CDR3 nucleotide sequence: TGTGCCAGCAGCGGAATGGTGGGGGACTACGAGCAGTACTTC. Translation gives CASSGMVGDYEQYF. Filled out from reference TRBV7-9 and TRBJ2-7, the complete variable domain reads DTGVSQNPRHKITKRGQNVTFRCDPISEHNRLYWYRQTLGQGPEFLTYFQNEAQLEKSRLLSDRFSAERPKGSFSTLEIQRTEQGDSAMYLCASSGMVGDYEQYFGPGTRLTVT.